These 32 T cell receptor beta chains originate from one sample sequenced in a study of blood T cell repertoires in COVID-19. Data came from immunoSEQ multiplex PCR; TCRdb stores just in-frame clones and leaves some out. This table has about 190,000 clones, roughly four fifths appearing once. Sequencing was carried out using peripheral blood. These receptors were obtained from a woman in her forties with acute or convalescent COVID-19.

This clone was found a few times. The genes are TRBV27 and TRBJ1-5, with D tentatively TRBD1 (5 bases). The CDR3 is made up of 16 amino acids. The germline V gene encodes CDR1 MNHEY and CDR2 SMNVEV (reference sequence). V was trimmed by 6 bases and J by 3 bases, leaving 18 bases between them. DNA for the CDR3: TGTGCCAGCAGCCCTGGCAGGTCAGGGCACAATCAGCCCCAGCATTTT. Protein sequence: CASSPGRSGHNQPQHF.

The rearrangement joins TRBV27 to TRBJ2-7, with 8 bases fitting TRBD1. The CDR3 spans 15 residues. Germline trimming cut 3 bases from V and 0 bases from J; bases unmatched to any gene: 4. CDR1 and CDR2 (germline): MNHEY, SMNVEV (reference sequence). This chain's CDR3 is CASSLGTGVSYEQYF. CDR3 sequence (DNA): TGTGCCAGCAGTTTGGGGACAGGAGTCTCCTACGAGCAGTACTTC.

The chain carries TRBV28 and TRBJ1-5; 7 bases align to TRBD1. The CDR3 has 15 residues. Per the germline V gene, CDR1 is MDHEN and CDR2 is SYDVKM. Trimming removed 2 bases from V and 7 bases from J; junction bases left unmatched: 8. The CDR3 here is CASSLAWPGGQPQHF. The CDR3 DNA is TGTGCCAGCAGTTTAGCGTGGCCAGGGGGGCAGCCCCAGCATTTT.

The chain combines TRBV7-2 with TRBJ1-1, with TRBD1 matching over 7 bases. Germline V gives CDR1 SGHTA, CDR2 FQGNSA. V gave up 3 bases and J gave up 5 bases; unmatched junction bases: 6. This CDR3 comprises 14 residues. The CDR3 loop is CASSFPRGRTEAFF. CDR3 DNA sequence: TGTGCCAGCAGCTTCCCCAGGGGGAGGACTGAAGCTTTCTTT.

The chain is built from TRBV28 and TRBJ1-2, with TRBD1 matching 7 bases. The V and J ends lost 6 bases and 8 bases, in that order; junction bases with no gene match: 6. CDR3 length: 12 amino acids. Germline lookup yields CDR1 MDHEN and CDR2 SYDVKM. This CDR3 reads CASRLLGGGYTF. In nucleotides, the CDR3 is TGTGCCAGCAGACTTCTAGGGGGCGGCTACACCTTC.

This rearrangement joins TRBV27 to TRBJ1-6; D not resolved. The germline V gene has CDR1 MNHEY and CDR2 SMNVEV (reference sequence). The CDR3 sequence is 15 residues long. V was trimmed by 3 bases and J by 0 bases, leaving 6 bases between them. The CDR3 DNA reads TGTGCCAGCAGTTTCTCGAGCTCCTATAATTCACCCCTCCACTTT. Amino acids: CASSFSSSYNSPLHF.

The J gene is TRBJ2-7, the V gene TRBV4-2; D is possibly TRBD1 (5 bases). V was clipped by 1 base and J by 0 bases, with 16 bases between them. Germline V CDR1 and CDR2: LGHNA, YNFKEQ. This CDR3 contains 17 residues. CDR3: CASSQVSNIQDSYEQYF. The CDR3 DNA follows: TGTGCCAGCAGCCAAGTTAGTAATATACAGGACTCCTACGAGCAGTACTTC.

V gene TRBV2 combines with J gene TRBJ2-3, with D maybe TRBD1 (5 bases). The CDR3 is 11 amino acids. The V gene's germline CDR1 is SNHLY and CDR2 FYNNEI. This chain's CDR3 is CVQDLTDTQYF. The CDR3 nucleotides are TGTGTACAGGACCTCACAGATACGCAGTATTTT.

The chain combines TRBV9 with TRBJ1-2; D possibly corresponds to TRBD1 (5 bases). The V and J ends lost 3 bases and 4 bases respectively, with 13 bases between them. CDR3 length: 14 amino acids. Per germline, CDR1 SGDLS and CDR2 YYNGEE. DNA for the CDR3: TGTGCCAGCAGCGAGCTACAGGAGACCTATGGCTACACCTTC. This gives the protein CASSELQETYGYTF.

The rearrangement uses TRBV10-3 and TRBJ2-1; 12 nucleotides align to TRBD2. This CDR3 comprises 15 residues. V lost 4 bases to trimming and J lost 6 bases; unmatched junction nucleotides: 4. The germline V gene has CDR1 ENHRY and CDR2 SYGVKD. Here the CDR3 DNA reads TGTGCCATCAGTGGACTAGCGGGAGAGTTCAATGAGCAGTTCTTC. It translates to CAISGLAGEFNEQFF.

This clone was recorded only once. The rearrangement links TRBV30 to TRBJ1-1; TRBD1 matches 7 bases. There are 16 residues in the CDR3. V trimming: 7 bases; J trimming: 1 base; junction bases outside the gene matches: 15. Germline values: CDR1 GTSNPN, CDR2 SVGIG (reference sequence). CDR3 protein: CALMTGRVYKNTEAFF. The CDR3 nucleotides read TGTGCCTTAATGACAGGGCGCGTGTACAAGAACACTGAAGCTTTCTTT.

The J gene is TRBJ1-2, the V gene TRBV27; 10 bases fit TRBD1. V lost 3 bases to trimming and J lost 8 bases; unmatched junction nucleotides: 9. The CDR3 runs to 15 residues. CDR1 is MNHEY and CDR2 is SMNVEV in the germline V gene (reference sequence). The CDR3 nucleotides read TGTGCCAGCAGTTTCAAGACAGGGGGCCAAGGGGGCTACACCTTC. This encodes CASSFKTGGQGGYTF.

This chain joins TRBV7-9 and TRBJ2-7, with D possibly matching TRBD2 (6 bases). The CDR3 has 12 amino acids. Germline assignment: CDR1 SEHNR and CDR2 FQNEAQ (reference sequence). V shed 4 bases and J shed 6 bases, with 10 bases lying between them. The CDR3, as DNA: TGTGCCAGCAGCTCGGGACTTAGCGAGCAGTACTTC. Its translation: CASSSGLSEQYF.

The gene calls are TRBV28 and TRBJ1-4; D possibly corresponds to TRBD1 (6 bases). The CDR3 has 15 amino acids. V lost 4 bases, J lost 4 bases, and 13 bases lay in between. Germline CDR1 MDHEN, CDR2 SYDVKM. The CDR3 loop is CASSSAGARNEKLFF. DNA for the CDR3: TGTGCCAGCAGTTCCGCAGGGGCCCGTAATGAAAAACTGTTTTTT.

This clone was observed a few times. CDR3 residues: CASSETGVGTEAFF. The DNA for the CDR3 is TGCGCCAGCAGTGAGACAGGGGTGGGGACTGAAGCTTTCTTT. The chain joins TRBV10-2 to TRBJ1-1; 7 bases match TRBD1. Germline V gene lookup returns CDR1 WSHSY and CDR2 SAAADI. CDR3 length: 14 residues. V shed 2 bases and J 5 bases; nucleotides not matched to a gene: 5.

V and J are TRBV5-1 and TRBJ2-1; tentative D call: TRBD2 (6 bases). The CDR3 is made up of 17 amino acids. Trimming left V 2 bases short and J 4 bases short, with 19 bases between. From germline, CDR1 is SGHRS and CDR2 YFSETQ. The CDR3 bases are TGCGCCAGCAGCTTTATAGGCGGAACTAGCTCATACAATGAGCAGTTCTTC. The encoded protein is CASSFIGGTSSYNEQFF.

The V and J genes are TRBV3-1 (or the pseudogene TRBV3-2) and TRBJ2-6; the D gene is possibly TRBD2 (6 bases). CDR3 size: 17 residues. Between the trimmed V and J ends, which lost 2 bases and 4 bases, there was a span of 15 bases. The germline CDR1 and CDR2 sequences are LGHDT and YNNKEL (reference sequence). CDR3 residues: CASSQNIPGVGANVLTF. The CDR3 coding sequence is TGTGCCAGCAGCCAAAATATTCCGGGGGTCGGGGCCAACGTCCTGACTTTC.

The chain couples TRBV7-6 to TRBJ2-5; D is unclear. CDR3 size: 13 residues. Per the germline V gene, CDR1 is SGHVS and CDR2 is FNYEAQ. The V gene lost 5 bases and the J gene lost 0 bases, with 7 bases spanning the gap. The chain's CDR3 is CASSPGYQETQYF. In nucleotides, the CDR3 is TGTGCCAGCAGCCCAGGATACCAAGAGACCCAGTACTTC.

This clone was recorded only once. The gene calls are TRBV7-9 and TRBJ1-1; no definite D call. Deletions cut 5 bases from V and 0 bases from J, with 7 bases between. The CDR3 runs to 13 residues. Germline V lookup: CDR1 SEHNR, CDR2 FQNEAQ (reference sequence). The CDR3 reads CASSLTVNTEAFF. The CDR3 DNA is TGTGCCAGCAGCCTCACAGTGAACACTGAAGCTTTCTTT.

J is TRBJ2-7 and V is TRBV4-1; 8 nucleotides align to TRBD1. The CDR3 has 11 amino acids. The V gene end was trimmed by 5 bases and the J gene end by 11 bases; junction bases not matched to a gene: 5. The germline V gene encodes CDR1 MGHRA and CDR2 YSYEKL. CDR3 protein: CASSGRTGKYF. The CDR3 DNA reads TGCGCCAGCAGCGGGCGGACAGGGAAGTACTTC.

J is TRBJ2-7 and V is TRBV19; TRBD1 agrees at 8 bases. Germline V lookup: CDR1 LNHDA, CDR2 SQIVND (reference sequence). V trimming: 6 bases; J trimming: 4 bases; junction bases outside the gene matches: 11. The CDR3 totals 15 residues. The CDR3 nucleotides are TGTGCCAGTAGGGATCCAAGGACAGGGAGGTACGAGCAGTACTTC. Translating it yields CASRDPRTGRYEQYF.

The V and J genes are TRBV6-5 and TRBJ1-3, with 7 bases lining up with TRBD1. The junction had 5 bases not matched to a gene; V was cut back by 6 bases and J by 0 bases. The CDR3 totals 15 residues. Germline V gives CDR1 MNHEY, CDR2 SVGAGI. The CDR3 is CASSRQGLSGNTIYF. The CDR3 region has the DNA TGTGCCAGCAGCCGACAGGGCCTCTCTGGAAACACCATATATTTT.

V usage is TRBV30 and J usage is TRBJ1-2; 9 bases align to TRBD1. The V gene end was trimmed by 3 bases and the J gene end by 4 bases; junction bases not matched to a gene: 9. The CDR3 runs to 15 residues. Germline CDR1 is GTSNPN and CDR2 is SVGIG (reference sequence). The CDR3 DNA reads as TGTGCCTGGAGAAGGGGGACAGGGAGTAGCTATGGCTACACCTTC. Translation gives CAWRRGTGSSYGYTF.

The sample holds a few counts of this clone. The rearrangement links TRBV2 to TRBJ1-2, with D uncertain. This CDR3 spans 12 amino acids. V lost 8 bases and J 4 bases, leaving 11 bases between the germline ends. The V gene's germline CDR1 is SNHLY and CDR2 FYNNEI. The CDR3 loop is CASLREAYGYTF. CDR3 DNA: TGTGCCAGCTTGCGTGAGGCCTATGGCTACACCTTC.

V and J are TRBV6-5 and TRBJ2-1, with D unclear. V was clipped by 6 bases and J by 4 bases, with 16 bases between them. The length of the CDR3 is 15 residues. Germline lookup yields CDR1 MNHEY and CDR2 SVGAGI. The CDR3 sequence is CASSPAAAVYNEQFF. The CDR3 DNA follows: TGTGCCAGCAGCCCCGCGGCGGCCGTGTACAATGAGCAGTTCTTC.

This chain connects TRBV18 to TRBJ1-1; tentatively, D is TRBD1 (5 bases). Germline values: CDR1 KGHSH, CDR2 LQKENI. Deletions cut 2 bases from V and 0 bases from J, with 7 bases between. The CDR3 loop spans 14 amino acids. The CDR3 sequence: CASSPLTVNTEAFF. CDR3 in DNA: TGTGCCAGCTCACCATTGACAGTGAACACTGAAGCTTTCTTT.

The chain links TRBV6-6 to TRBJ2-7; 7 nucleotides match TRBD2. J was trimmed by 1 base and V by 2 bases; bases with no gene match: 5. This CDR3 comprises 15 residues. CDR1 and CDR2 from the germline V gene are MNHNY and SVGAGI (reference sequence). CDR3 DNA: TGTGCCAGCAGTTACAGCCAGCGGGGTTCCTACGAGCAGTACTTC. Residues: CASSYSQRGSYEQYF.

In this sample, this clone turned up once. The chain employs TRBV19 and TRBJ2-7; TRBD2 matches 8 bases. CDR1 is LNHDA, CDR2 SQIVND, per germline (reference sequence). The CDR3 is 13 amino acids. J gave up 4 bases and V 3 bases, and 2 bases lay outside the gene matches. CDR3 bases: TGTGCCAGTAGTATGTCTAGCGGGTACGAGCAGTACTTC. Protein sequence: CASSMSSGYEQYF. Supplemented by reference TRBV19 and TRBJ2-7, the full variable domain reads DGGITQSPKYLFRKEGQNVTLSCEQNLNHDAMYWYRQDPGQGLRLIYYSQIVNDFQKGDIAEGYSVSREKKESFPLTVTSAQKNPTAFYLCASSMSSGYEQYFGPGTRLTVT.

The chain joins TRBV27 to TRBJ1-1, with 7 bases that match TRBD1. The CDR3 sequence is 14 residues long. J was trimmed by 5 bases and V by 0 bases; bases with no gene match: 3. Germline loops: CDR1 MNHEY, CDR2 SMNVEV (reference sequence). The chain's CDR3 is CASSLSTGLTEAFF. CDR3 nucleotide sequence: TGTGCCAGCAGTTTATCGACAGGGTTGACTGAAGCTTTCTTT.

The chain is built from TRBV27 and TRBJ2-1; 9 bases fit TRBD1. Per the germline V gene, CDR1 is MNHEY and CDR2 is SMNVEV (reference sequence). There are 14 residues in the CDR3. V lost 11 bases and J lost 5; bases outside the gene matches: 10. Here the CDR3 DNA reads TGTGCCTCCGCCGACAGGGGGTTCGACAATGAGCAGTTCTTC. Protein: CASADRGFDNEQFF.

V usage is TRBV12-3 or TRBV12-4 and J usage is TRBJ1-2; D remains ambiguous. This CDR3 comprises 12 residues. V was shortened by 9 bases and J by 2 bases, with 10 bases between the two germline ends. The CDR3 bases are TGTGCCAGTCTTAGGGAGAACTATGGCTACACCTTC. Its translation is CASLRENYGYTF.

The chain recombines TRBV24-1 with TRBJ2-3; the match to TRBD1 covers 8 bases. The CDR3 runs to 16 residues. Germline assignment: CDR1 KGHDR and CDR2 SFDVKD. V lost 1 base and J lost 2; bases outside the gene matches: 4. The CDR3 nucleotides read TGTGCCACCAGTGATTTTGGCAGGGGGCTCACAGATACGCAGTATTTT. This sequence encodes CATSDFGRGLTDTQYF.